This T cell receptor beta chain appears in the sequencing data of a study of vaccination and CD4 T cells after COVID-19. Study results and caveats: In convalescent patients, 304 of 307 vaccine-specific clones were spike mono-reactive.

Per the germline V gene, CDR1 is SGHTA and CDR2 is FQGNSA. CDR3 length: 16 amino acids. The V end was cut by 2 bases, the J end by 2 bases, with 16 bases between. Sequence data for DNA of cultured CD4+ T cells were generated by the Oncomine TCR Beta short-read assay. TCRdb itself ran the PCR reads through MiXCR, one entry per CDR3 protein. This sample yields about 14,000 distinct CDR3 sequences, of which 53% are seen a single time; over 9% belongs to the top ten. About this clonotype itself: The antigen is unknown.

This sample's treatment: approximately nine-day PBMC culture with coronavirus spike peptide pools or control peptides (ViraFEST assay). The TCR sequence derives from a human donor who had recovered from COVID-19. Sample: CD4+ T cells from blood, cultured in vitro, taken before SARS-CoV-2 vaccination. This chain uses TRBV7-2 with TRBJ2-7; D is perhaps TRBD2 (6 bases). The CDR3 is CASSLQSGTGTYEQYF. Written as DNA, the CDR3 is TGTGCCAGCAGCTTACAGTCCGGGACTGGAACCTACGAGCAGTACTTC.